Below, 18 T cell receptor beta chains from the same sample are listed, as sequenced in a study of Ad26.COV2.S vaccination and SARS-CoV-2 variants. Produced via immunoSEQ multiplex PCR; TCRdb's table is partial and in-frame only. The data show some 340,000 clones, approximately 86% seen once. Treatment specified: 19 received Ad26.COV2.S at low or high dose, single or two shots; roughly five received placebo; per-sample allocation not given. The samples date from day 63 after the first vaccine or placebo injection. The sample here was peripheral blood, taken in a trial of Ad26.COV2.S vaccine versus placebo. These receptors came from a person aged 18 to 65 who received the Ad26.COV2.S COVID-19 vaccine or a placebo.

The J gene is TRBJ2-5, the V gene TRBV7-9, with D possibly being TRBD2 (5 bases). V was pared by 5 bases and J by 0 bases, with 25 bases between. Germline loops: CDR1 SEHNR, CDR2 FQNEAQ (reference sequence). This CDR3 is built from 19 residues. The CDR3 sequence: CASSPPRGRRSMYQETQYF. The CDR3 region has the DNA TGTGCCAGCAGCCCTCCCCGGGGTCGAAGATCAATGTACCAAGAGACCCAGTACTTC.

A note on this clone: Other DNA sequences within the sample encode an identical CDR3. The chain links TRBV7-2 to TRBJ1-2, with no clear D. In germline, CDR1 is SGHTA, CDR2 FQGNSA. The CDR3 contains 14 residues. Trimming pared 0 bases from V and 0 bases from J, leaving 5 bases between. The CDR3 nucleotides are TGTGCCAGCAGCTTAGCGCTGACTAACTATGGCTACACCTTC. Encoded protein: CASSLALTNYGYTF. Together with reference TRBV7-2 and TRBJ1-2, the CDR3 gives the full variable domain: GAGVSQSPSNKVTEKGKDVELRCDPISGHTALYWYRQSLGQGLEFLIYFQGNSAPDKSGLPSDRFSAERTGGSVSTLTIQRTQQEDSAVYLCASSLALTNYGYTFGSGTRLTVV.

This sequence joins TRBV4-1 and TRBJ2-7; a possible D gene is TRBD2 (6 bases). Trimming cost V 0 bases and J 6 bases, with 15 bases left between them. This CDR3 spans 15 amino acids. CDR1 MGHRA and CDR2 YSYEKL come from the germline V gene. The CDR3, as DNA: TGCGCCAGCAGCCAAGACGCGGGGTTTAGCGGCGAGCAGTACTTC. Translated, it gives CASSQDAGFSGEQYF.

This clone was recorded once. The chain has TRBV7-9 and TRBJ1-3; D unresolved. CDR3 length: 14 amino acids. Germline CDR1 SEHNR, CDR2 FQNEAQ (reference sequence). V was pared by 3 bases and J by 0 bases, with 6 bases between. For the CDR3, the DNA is TGTGCCAGCAGCTTTACTAGCTCTGGAAACACCATATATTTT. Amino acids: CASSFTSSGNTIYF.

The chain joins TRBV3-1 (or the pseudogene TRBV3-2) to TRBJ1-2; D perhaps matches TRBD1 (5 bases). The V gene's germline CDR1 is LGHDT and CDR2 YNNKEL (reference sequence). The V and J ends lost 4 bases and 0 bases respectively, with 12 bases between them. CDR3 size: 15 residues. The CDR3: CASSPGHDTNYGYTF. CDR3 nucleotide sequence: TGTGCCAGCAGCCCCGGACACGACACTAACTATGGCTACACCTTC.

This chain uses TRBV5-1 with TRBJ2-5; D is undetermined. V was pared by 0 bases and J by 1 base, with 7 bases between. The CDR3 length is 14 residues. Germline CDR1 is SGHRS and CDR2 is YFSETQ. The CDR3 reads CASSLESFQETQYF. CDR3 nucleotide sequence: TGCGCCAGCAGCTTGGAAAGCTTCCAAGAGACCCAGTACTTC.

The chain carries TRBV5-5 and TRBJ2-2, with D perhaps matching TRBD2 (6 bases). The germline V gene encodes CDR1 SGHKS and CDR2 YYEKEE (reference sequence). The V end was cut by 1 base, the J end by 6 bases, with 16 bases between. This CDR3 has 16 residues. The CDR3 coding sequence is TGTGCCAGCAGCTTGCGGGACTCCCCCTTTGCCGGGGAGCTGTTTTTT. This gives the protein CASSLRDSPFAGELFF.

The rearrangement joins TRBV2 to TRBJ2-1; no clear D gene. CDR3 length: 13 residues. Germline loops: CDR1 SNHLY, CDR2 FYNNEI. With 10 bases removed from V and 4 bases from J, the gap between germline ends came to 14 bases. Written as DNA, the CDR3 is TGTGCCACCAAGCCCGCCTCGTACAATGAGCAGTTCTTC. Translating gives CATKPASYNEQFF.

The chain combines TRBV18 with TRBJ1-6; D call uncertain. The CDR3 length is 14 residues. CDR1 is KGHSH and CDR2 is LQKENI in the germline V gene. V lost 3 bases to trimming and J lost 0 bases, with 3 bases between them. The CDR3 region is CASSPASYNSPLHF. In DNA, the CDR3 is TGTGCCAGCTCACCCGCCTCCTATAATTCACCCCTCCACTTT.

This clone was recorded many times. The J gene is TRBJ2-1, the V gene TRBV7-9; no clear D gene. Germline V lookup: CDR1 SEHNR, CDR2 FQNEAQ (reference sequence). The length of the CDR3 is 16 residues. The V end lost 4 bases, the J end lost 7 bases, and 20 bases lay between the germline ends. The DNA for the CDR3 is TGTGCCAGCAGCTACGTTGTTGGGGTCCTGAGGAATGAGCAGTTCTTC. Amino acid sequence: CASSYVVGVLRNEQFF.

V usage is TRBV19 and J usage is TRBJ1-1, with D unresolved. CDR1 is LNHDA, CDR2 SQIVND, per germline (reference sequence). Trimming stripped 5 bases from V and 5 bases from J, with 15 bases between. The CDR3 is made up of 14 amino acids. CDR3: CASSLYRGETEAFF. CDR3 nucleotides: TGTGCCAGTAGTTTATACCGGGGAGAGACTGAAGCTTTCTTT.

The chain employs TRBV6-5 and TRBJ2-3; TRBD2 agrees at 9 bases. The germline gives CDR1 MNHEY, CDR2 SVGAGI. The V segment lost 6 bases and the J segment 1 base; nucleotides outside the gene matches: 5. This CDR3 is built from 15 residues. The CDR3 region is CASSQRGDGTDTQYF. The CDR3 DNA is TGTGCCAGCAGCCAGCGGGGGGACGGCACAGATACGCAGTATTTT.

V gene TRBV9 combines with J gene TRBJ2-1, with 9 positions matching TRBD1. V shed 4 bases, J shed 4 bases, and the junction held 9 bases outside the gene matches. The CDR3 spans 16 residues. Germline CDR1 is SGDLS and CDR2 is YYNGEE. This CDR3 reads CASSTIPGQGYNEQFF. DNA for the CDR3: TGTGCCAGCAGCACCATACCGGGACAGGGATACAATGAGCAGTTCTTC.

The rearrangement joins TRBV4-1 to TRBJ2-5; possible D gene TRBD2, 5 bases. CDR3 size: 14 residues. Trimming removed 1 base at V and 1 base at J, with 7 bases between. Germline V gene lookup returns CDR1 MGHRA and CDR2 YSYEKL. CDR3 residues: CASSQVRGQETQYF. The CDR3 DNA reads TGCGCCAGCAGCCAAGTCCGGGGCCAAGAGACCCAGTACTTC.

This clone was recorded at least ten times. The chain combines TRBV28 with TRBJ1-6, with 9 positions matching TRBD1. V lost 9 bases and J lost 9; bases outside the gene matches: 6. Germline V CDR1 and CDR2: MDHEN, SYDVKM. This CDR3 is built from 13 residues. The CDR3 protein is CASTGQGISPLHF. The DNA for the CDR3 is TGTGCCAGTACAGGACAGGGGATTTCACCCCTCCACTTT. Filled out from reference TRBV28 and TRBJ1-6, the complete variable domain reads DVKVTQSSRYLVKRTGEKVFLECVQDMDHENMFWYRQDPGLGLRLIYFSYDVKMKEKGDIPEGYSVSREKKERFSLILESASTNQTSMYLCASTGQGISPLHFGNGTRLTVT.

CDR3 protein: CANFYLLPTQYF. The CDR3 DNA is TGCGCCAACTTCTACTTACTACCTACGCAGTATTTT. The chain combines TRBV5-1 with TRBJ2-3, with D hard to call. Trimming left V 9 bases short and J 8 bases short, with 16 bases between. This CDR3 has 12 amino acids. The germline CDR1 and CDR2 sequences are SGHRS and YFSETQ.

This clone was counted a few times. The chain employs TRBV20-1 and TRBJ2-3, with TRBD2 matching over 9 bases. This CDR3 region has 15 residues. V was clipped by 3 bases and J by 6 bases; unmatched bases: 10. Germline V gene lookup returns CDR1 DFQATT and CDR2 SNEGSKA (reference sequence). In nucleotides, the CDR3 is TGCAGTGCTAGTACCGGGACTAGCACATCGGATACGCAGTATTTT. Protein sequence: CSASTGTSTSDTQYF.

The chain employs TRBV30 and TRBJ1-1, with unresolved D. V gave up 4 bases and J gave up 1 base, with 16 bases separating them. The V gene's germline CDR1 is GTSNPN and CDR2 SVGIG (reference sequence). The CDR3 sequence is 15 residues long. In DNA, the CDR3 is TGTGCCTGGATAAAATTAGCAGGCAGGAACACTGAAGCTTTCTTT. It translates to CAWIKLAGRNTEAFF.